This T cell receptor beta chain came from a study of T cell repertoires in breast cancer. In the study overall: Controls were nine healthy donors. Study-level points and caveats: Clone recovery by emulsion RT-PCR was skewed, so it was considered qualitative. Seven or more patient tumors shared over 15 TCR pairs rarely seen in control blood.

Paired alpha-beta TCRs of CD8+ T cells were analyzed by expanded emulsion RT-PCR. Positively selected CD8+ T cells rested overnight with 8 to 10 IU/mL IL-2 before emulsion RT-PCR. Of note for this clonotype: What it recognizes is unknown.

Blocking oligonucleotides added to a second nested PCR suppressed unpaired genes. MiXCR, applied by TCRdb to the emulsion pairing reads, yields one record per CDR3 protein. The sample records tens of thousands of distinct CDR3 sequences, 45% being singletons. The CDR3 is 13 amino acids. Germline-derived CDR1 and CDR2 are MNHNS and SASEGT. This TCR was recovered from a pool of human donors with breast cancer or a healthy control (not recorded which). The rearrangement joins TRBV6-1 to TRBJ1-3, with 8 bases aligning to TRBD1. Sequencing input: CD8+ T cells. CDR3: CTALDRAGNTIYF. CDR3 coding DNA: TGTACCGCCTTGGACAGGGCTGGAAACACCATATATTTT.